This T cell receptor (beta chain) was profiled in a study of blood T cell repertoires in COVID-19. Study details: Sites in the United States, Italy and Spain provided acute and convalescent COVID-19 samples. The analysed material was cDNA or gDNA that came from T cells, B-cell-depleted T cells, or PBMCs.

Sequencing used immunoSEQ multiplex PCR; TCRdb keeps in-frame clones, though not all of them. The table shows about 14,000 clones, with 80% to 95% occurring only once. The CDR3 has 17 amino acids. Germline values: CDR1 SEHNR, CDR2 FQNEAQ (reference sequence). After removal of 5 bases from V and 2 bases from J, the junction contained 14 bases not matched to a gene. The rearrangement links TRBV7-9 to TRBJ2-7; 8 nucleotides line up with TRBD1. The specimen sequenced was peripheral blood. The origin of this receptor is a human donor in a cohort sampled during active COVID-19. The CDR3 region is CASSTRAGTGPTYEQYF. CDR3 nucleotide sequence: TGTGCCAGCAGCACTAGAGCCGGGACAGGTCCCACCTACGAGCAGTACTTC.